This passage covers 30 T cell receptor beta chains from one sample sequenced in a study of shared clonotypes between healthy human individuals. As defined, naive CD8 cells were CD45RO-negative and positively selected for CCR7, with terminally differentiated effector memory CD45RA+ cells excluded. Assay: immunoSEQ multiplex PCR; the TCRdb copy retains only in-frame clones and omits some. The sample lists approximately 590,000 clones; about 95% were seen once. The sample taken for sequencing was naive CD8+ T cells sorted from blood. Receptors were obtained from a woman aged 30 to 39 in good health.

The chain uses TRBV7-2 and TRBJ2-1, with 10 bases that match TRBD2. The CDR3 contains 16 residues. V trimming: 6 bases; J trimming: 3 bases; junction bases outside the gene matches: 8. CDR1 SGHTA and CDR2 FQGNSA come from the germline V gene. DNA of the CDR3: TGTGCCAGCAGTTTCGTGGGGACTAGCGACTACAATGAGCAGTTCTTC. This translates into CASSFVGTSDYNEQFF.

J is TRBJ1-4 and V is TRBV7-8, with a weak D call TRBD1 (5 bases). V gave up 7 bases and J gave up 11 bases, with 20 bases separating them. Germline CDR1 and CDR2: SGHVS and FQNEAQ. This CDR3 is 14 amino acids long. CDR3 in amino acids: CASTDIGEIRKLFF. The CDR3, as DNA: TGTGCCAGCACGGACATCGGAGAAATCCGGAAACTGTTTTTT.

This sequence joins TRBV27 and TRBJ2-1; 14 bases agree with TRBD2. Per germline, CDR1 MNHEY and CDR2 SMNVEV (reference sequence). V lost 2 bases, J lost 8 bases, and 8 bases stayed unmatched. The CDR3 spans 17 residues. The chain's CDR3 is CASSLDRGLAGDYEQFF. CDR3 nucleotide sequence: TGTGCCAGCAGTTTAGATAGGGGACTAGCGGGAGACTATGAGCAGTTCTTC.

This rearrangement joins TRBV28 to TRBJ1-1; tentatively, D is TRBD1 (6 bases). Germline V gene lookup returns CDR1 MDHEN and CDR2 SYDVKM. Trimming pared 3 bases from V and 5 bases from J, leaving 13 bases between. The CDR3 is 14 residues long. The DNA of the CDR3 is TGTGCCAGCAGTTTCGGGGGGGCTCGTACTGAAGCTTTCTTT. This codes for CASSFGGARTEAFF.

In this sample, this clone turned up once. The chain carries TRBV4-1 and TRBJ2-2; TRBD1 agrees at 8 bases. Germline V lookup: CDR1 MGHRA, CDR2 YSYEKL. Losses at the gene ends were 1 base for V and 4 bases for J; bases not matched to a gene: 5. The CDR3 totals 16 residues. This CDR3 is CASSQAGQGGTGELFF. The CDR3 DNA follows: TGCGCCAGCAGCCAAGCTGGACAGGGCGGCACCGGGGAGCTGTTTTTT.

The V gene is TRBV11-2, the J gene TRBJ2-3; D unclear. CDR3 length: 12 amino acids. V dropped 1 base and J dropped 6 bases, with 5 bases sitting between them. Germline assignment: CDR1 SGHAT and CDR2 FQNNGV. This chain's CDR3 is CASSLGVDTQYF. CDR3 DNA: TGTGCCAGCAGCTTAGGGGTGGATACGCAGTATTTT.

Concerning this clone: Other DNA sequences in this specimen translate into the identical CDR3. CDR3 residues: CASRITGGTEAFF. The CDR3 DNA sequence: TGTGCCAGCAGAATCACAGGGGGCACTGAAGCTTTCTTT. The rearrangement uses TRBV28 and TRBJ1-1; 8 bases map to TRBD1. The junction had 4 bases not matched to a gene; V was cut back by 6 bases and J by 4 bases. The germline V gene encodes CDR1 MDHEN and CDR2 SYDVKM. There are 13 residues in the CDR3.

The chain links TRBV5-1 to TRBJ2-6; D gene unclear. The CDR3 length is 16 residues. Germline V gene sequence: CDR1 SGHRS, CDR2 YFSETQ. Trimming pared 1 base from V and 4 bases from J, leaving 12 bases between. CDR3 nucleotide sequence: TGCGCCAGCAGCTTGTCCGACCTGGCAGGGGCCAACGTCCTGACTTTC. Its protein product is CASSLSDLAGANVLTF.

The J gene is TRBJ2-1, the V gene TRBV6-6, with D maybe TRBD2 (6 bases). V was shortened by 5 bases and J by 14 bases, with 13 bases between the two germline ends. Germline CDR1 is MNHNY and CDR2 is SVGAGI (reference sequence). The CDR3 extends over 11 amino acids. CDR3 amino acids: CASSQTGEEFF. The CDR3 bases are TGTGCCAGCAGTCAAACGGGGGAGGAGTTCTTC.

J is TRBJ2-1 and V is TRBV4-1; no clear D. CDR1 is MGHRA and CDR2 is YSYEKL in the germline V gene. V was shortened by 5 bases and J by 6 bases, with 14 bases between the two germline ends. The CDR3 runs to 14 residues. As DNA, the CDR3 is TGCGCCAGCAGCTGGTCCGGGTCTTTCAATGAGCAGTTCTTC. This sequence encodes CASSWSGSFNEQFF.

This chain joins TRBV18 and TRBJ2-3; no firm D call. The CDR3 spans 17 residues. Germline V CDR1 and CDR2: KGHSH, LQKENI. V was cut by 3 bases and J by 3 bases, with 19 bases left in between. CDR3 coding DNA: TGTGCCAGCTCACCTAGGAAGGACGCCGGGTGGACAGATACGCAGTATTTT. Protein sequence: CASSPRKDAGWTDTQYF. Together with reference TRBV18 and TRBJ2-3, the CDR3 gives the full variable domain: NAGVMQNPRHLVRRRGQEARLRCSPMKGHSHVYWYRQLPEEGLKFMVYLQKENIIDESGMPKERFSAEFPKEGPSILRIQQVVRGDSAAYFCASSPRKDAGWTDTQYFGPGTRLTVL.

The chain couples TRBV11-2 to TRBJ2-1; TRBD1 might be the D (5 bases). Germline V CDR1 and CDR2: SGHAT, FQNNGV. The CDR3 is 18 amino acids. V shed 0 bases and J shed 8 bases, with 23 bases lying between them. The CDR3 nucleotides are TGTGCCAGCAGCTTAGAGATCCAGGGAAGCGAGAGTGGGGATGAGCAGTTCTTC. It yields the protein CASSLEIQGSESGDEQFF.

This chain connects TRBV27 to TRBJ2-1, with 13 bases lining up with TRBD2. In germline, CDR1 is MNHEY, CDR2 SMNVEV (reference sequence). This CDR3 comprises 15 residues. Trimming at V came to 4 bases and at J to 9 bases, leaving 6 bases not matched to a gene. Written as DNA, the CDR3 is TGTGCCAGCAGTTCCTCCGGGACTAGCGGGATTGAGCAGTTCTTC. Translating it yields CASSSSGTSGIEQFF.

The J gene is TRBJ1-1, the V gene TRBV19, with D perhaps matching TRBD1 (5 bases). V shed 6 bases and J shed 5 bases, with 16 bases lying between them. The CDR3 is made up of 14 amino acids. CDR1 is LNHDA and CDR2 is SQIVND in the germline V gene (reference sequence). The DNA for the CDR3 is TGTGCCAGTAGGGTCAGGGATAGAGGGACTGAAGCTTTCTTT. Its translation: CASRVRDRGTEAFF.

The DNA for the CDR3 is TGTGCCAGCAGTCTCAGGGGTGGTGGCTATGGCTACACCTTC. This codes for CASSLRGGGYGYTF. The chain uses TRBV28 and TRBJ1-2; D may be TRBD1 (6 bases). The CDR3 spans 14 residues. Trimming removed 5 bases at V and 4 bases at J, with 14 bases between. Germline V gene lookup returns CDR1 MDHEN and CDR2 SYDVKM.

In the case of this clone: This sample includes further DNA sequences coding for the same CDR3. The rearrangement uses TRBV14 and TRBJ2-7; 7 nucleotides align to TRBD1. The CDR3 spans 14 residues. Germline V gives CDR1 SGHDN, CDR2 FVKESK. J was trimmed by 0 bases and V by 4 bases; bases with no gene match: 3. CDR3 DNA: TGTGCCAGCAGCCCCCGGGACAGCTCCTACGAGCAGTACTTC. This translates into CASSPRDSSYEQYF.

The chain is built from TRBV2 and TRBJ2-5; the D gene is possibly TRBD2 (6 bases). The end of the DNA aligns better with TRBJ2-7, so the J call may be wrong. From germline, CDR1 is SNHLY and CDR2 FYNNEI. The length of the CDR3 is 15 residues. The chain's CDR3 is CASSERSGWSYEQYF. CDR3 nucleotide sequence: TGTGCCAGCAGTGAGAGGAGCGGGTGGTCCTACGAGCAGTACTTC.

The chain uses TRBV7-2 and TRBJ2-5; D remains unclear. In germline, CDR1 is SGHTA, CDR2 FQGNSA. V lost 5 bases to trimming and J lost 2 bases, with 12 bases between them. This CDR3 region has 14 residues. CDR3 bases: TGTGCCAGCAGCCCATGGACCGTACAAGAGACCCAGTACTTC. It yields the protein CASSPWTVQETQYF.

The chain uses TRBV27 and TRBJ2-3; the match to TRBD2 covers 9 bases. Germline V gene data show CDR1 as MNHEY and CDR2 as SMNVEV (reference sequence). J gave up 1 base and V 2 bases, and 19 bases lay outside the gene matches. This CDR3 contains 21 residues. CDR3 DNA: TGTGCCAGCAGTTTACTACCGAGCCGCACATTAGCGGGAGTCGGCACAGATACGCAGTATTTT. Its protein is CASSLLPSRTLAGVGTDTQYF.

The rearrangement uses TRBV19 and TRBJ2-7; no clear D. The V end lost 1 base, the J end lost 7 bases, and 14 bases lay between the germline ends. Germline V gene sequence: CDR1 LNHDA, CDR2 SQIVND (reference sequence). This CDR3 region has 14 residues. The CDR3 loop is CASSIVKDLGEQYF. The CDR3 nucleotides read TGTGCCAGTAGTATAGTCAAGGACCTCGGGGAGCAGTACTTC.

This chain connects TRBV19 to TRBJ1-1; unclear D gene. The CDR3 loop spans 15 amino acids. V dropped 1 base and J dropped 4 bases, with 13 bases sitting between them. The germline V gene has CDR1 LNHDA and CDR2 SQIVND (reference sequence). CDR3 region: CASSIGGLGFTEAFF. The CDR3 DNA follows: TGTGCCAGTAGTATAGGTGGGTTAGGGTTCACTGAAGCTTTCTTT.

This clone has a single count. The rearrangement joins TRBV5-1 to TRBJ2-7; 9 bases align to TRBD1. Germline trimming cut 4 bases from V and 5 bases from J; bases unmatched to any gene: 7. Germline V gene sequence: CDR1 SGHRS, CDR2 YFSETQ. The CDR3 sequence is 14 residues long. Here the CDR3 reads CASSVGTGNHEQYF. The CDR3 DNA reads TGCGCCAGCAGCGTCGGGACAGGGAACCACGAGCAGTACTTC.

This clone appeared once. The sample carries other DNA sequences with the same CDR3. This chain links TRBV19 with TRBJ2-7; 9 nucleotides align to TRBD1. Germline V CDR1 and CDR2: LNHDA, SQIVND (reference sequence). Trimming removed 4 bases from V and 0 bases from J; junction bases left unmatched: 1. CDR3 length equals 14 residues. The CDR3 spells CASSRTGDSYEQYF. The DNA of the CDR3 is TGTGCCAGTAGTAGGACAGGGGACTCCTACGAGCAGTACTTC.

As to this clone: The sample carries other DNA sequences with the same CDR3. The chain employs TRBV27 and TRBJ2-2, with a weak D call TRBD2 (5 bases). CDR1 is MNHEY and CDR2 is SMNVEV in the germline V gene (reference sequence). V lost 5 bases to trimming and J lost 2 bases, with 9 bases between them. The CDR3 runs to 14 residues. CDR3: CASSPGLNTGELFF. The CDR3 DNA sequence: TGTGCCAGCAGTCCCGGACTTAACACCGGGGAGCTGTTTTTT.

This sequence joins TRBV27 and TRBJ1-6, with D perhaps TRBD1 (6 bases). V was clipped by 1 base and J by 6 bases, with 10 bases between them. CDR3 length equals 15 residues. CDR1 is MNHEY, CDR2 SMNVEV, per germline (reference sequence). In DNA form, the CDR3 reads TGTGCCAGCAGTTTATTTACGGGGGCTAATTCACCCCTCCACTTT. Translated: CASSLFTGANSPLHF.

For this clone: Different DNA sequences within this sample yield the same CDR3. The chain combines TRBV19 with TRBJ1-1, with D perhaps matching TRBD1 (6 bases). V lost 5 bases and J 1 base, leaving 11 bases between the germline ends. Looked up from germline, CDR1 is LNHDA and CDR2 is SQIVND (reference sequence). The CDR3 covers 14 residues. The CDR3 region is CASSLRTANTEAFF. CDR3 DNA sequence: TGTGCCAGTAGTCTTAGGACAGCGAACACTGAAGCTTTCTTT.

The chain carries TRBV28 and TRBJ2-7, with D uncertain. Trimming shortened V by 8 bases and J by 0 bases, and 17 bases separated the two germline ends. The germline gives CDR1 MDHEN, CDR2 SYDVKM. The CDR3 has 15 amino acids. The CDR3 spells CASDPGTTSSYEQYF. CDR3 coding DNA: TGTGCCAGCGATCCAGGTACGACAAGCTCCTACGAGCAGTACTTC.

This sequence joins TRBV9 and TRBJ1-1; D call uncertain. V lost 0 bases, J lost 5 bases, and 11 bases lay in between. The CDR3 contains 14 residues. Per the germline V gene, CDR1 is SGDLS and CDR2 is YYNGEE. This chain's CDR3 is CASSVVSAGTEAFF. The CDR3 DNA is TGTGCCAGCAGCGTAGTCAGCGCCGGGACTGAAGCTTTCTTT.

The V call is TRBV28, the J call TRBJ1-1; TRBD1 might be the D (5 bases). Germline assignment: CDR1 MDHEN and CDR2 SYDVKM. This CDR3 is 16 amino acids long. V lost 6 bases to trimming and J lost 1 base, with 18 bases between them. The CDR3 DNA is TGTGCCAGCAGCCCGATGGGGCAGGGAACGAACACTGAAGCTTTCTTT. Protein sequence: CASSPMGQGTNTEAFF.

Details on this clone: The sample contains more than one DNA sequence encoding this CDR3. The chain couples TRBV27 to TRBJ2-7, with D possibly matching TRBD1 (5 bases). CDR1 is MNHEY, CDR2 SMNVEV, per germline (reference sequence). Trimming removed 4 bases from V and 4 bases from J, with 14 bases in between. The CDR3 is 14 residues long. The CDR3 DNA is TGTGCCAGCAGTTCTTCAGGGCGGCGGTACGAGCAGTACTTC. Protein product: CASSSSGRRYEQYF.